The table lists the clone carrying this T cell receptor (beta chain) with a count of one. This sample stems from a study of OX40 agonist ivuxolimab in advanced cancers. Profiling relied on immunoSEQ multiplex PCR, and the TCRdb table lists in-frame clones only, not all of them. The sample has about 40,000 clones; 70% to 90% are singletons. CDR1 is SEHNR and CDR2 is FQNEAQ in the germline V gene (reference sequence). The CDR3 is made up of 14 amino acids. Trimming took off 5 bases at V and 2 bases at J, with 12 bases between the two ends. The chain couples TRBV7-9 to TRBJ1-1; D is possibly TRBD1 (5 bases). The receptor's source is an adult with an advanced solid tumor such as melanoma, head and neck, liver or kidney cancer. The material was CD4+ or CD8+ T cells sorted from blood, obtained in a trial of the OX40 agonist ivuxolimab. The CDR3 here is CASSPRVTNTEAFF. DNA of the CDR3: TGTGCCAGCAGCCCCAGGGTGACTAACACTGAAGCTTTCTTT.